This entry lists 19 T cell receptor beta chains sequenced from one sample in a study of Ad26.COV2.S vaccination and SARS-CoV-2 variants. Assay used: immunoSEQ multiplex PCR; TCRdb lists only in-frame clones, some missing. The sample has 380,000 or so clones; approximately 90% are singletons. As to treatment: about 20 received Ad26.COV2.S at low or high dose, single or two shots; several received placebo; per-sample allocation not given. All samples were drawn on day 63, counting from the first vaccine or placebo injection. The sequenced sample was peripheral blood, obtained in a trial of Ad26.COV2.S vaccine versus placebo. These receptor sequences come from a person aged 18-65 years who received the Ad26.COV2.S COVID-19 vaccine or a placebo.

This sequence joins TRBV6-2 or TRBV6-3 and TRBJ2-1; 7 bases map to TRBD2. This CDR3 has 15 amino acids. With 2 bases clipped from V and 2 bases from J, the junction kept 3 bases outside the gene matches. Germline loops: CDR1 MNHEY, CDR2 SVGEGT. CDR3 protein: CASSYGGSPYNEQFF. DNA of the CDR3: TGTGCCAGCAGTTACGGCGGGAGCCCCTACAATGAGCAGTTCTTC.

The V and J genes are TRBV10-3 and TRBJ1-2; 7 bases align to TRBD1. This CDR3 has 10 residues. Germline V gene lookup returns CDR1 ENHRY and CDR2 SYGVKD. Trimming at V came to 7 bases and at J to 10 bases, leaving 3 bases not matched to a gene. The chain's CDR3 is CAIKDRDYTF. The CDR3 nucleotides are TGTGCCATCAAAGACAGGGACTACACCTTC.

The genes are TRBV10-3 and TRBJ2-1; TRBD1 matches 10 bases. The CDR3 extends over 14 amino acids. V shed 8 bases and J 7 bases; nucleotides not matched to a gene: 8. CDR1 is ENHRY and CDR2 is SYGVKD in the germline V gene. In nucleotides, the CDR3 is TGTGCCATCTCACGGGACAGGGGTCGAAATGAGCAGTTCTTC. It specifies CAISRDRGRNEQFF.

This chain connects TRBV5-1 to TRBJ2-1; the D gene could be TRBD1 or TRBD2 (5 bases each). The CDR3 is made up of 14 amino acids. Per germline, CDR1 SGHRS and CDR2 YFSETQ. Between the trimmed V and J ends, which lost 4 bases and 5 bases, there was a span of 13 bases. The CDR3 nucleotides read TGCGCCAGCAGCCCCGGGGCAACGAACAATGAGCAGTTCTTC. Its translation: CASSPGATNNEQFF.

The chain recombines TRBV7-2 with TRBJ2-2; D is undetermined. The V and J ends lost 5 bases and 4 bases respectively, with 14 bases between them. The length of the CDR3 is 15 residues. CDR1 and CDR2 from the germline V gene are SGHTA and FQGNSA. The CDR3 loop is CASSPQAMGTGELFF. The CDR3 DNA reads as TGTGCCAGCAGCCCCCAGGCGATGGGCACCGGGGAGCTGTTTTTT.

Worth noting for this clone: At one of its ends the junction is not consistent with the germline gene, which may arise from a read error. The rearrangement links TRBV19 to TRBJ1-5; the match to TRBD1 covers 9 bases. Germline V gene data show CDR1 as LNHDA and CDR2 as SQIVND (reference sequence). This CDR3 is built from 14 residues. DNA of the CDR3: TGTGCCAGTAGAATAGGGACAGGGATCCAGCCCCAGCATTTT. Protein product: CASRIGTGIQPQHF. Variable domain in full (rest from reference TRBV19 and TRBJ1-5): DGGITQSPKYLFRKEGQNVTLSCEQNLNHDAMYWYRQDPGQGLRLIYYSQIVNDFQKGDIAEGYSVSREKKESFPLTVTSAQKNPTAFYLCASRIGTGIQPQHFGDGTRLSIL.

The sample holds one count of this clone. CDR3 nucleotide sequence: TGCGCCAGCAGCCTCGTGAGTTTAATTGTTAGCACAGATACGCAGTATTTT. As protein: CASSLVSLIVSTDTQYF. The rearrangement joins TRBV5-1 to TRBJ2-3; D call uncertain. There are 17 residues in the CDR3. The germline V gene has CDR1 SGHRS and CDR2 YFSETQ. V dropped 4 bases and J dropped 0 bases, with 18 bases sitting between them.

The V and J genes are TRBV19 and TRBJ2-1, with D possibly TRBD2 on 6 matching bases. This CDR3 is 14 amino acids long. Germline V gives CDR1 LNHDA, CDR2 SQIVND (reference sequence). Trimming shortened V by 5 bases and J by 5 bases, and 13 bases separated the two germline ends. CDR3 protein: CASSVFSGDNEQFF. The CDR3 bases are TGTGCCAGTAGTGTCTTCTCGGGGGACAATGAGCAGTTCTTC.

This clone was found once. The chain uses TRBV3-1 (or the pseudogene TRBV3-2) and TRBJ2-5; D is possibly TRBD2 (5 bases). V gave up 0 bases and J gave up 5 bases, with 16 bases separating them. Germline V gene sequence: CDR1 LGHDT, CDR2 YNNKEL (reference sequence). The CDR3 consists of 16 residues. Here the CDR3 DNA reads TGTGCCAGCAGCCAAGAATTCGGGTCCGGCGGGGAGACCCAGTACTTC. This translates into CASSQEFGSGGETQYF.

The genes are TRBV5-4 and TRBJ2-5; D perhaps matches TRBD2 (5 bases). Germline CDR1 and CDR2: SGHNT and YYREEE (reference sequence). This CDR3 is 15 amino acids long. Trimming shortened V by 4 bases and J by 3 bases, and 16 bases separated the two germline ends. The CDR3 protein is CASSRRAQAEETQYF. CDR3 DNA: TGTGCCAGCAGCCGGCGGGCGCAGGCGGAAGAGACCCAGTACTTC.

The genes are TRBV6-2 or TRBV6-3 and TRBJ1-2, with D perhaps matching TRBD1 (5 bases). Between the trimmed V and J ends, which lost 3 bases and 1 base, there was a span of 18 bases. There are 17 residues in the CDR3. The V gene's germline CDR1 is MNHEY and CDR2 SVGEGT. The CDR3 DNA is TGTGCCAGCAGTTATTCGAGGGACCGCCTCAATAACTATGGCTACACCTTC. It specifies CASSYSRDRLNNYGYTF.

The chain has TRBV28 and TRBJ2-5; a possible D gene is TRBD2 (5 bases). V lost 2 bases and J 4 bases, leaving 20 bases between the germline ends. CDR3 size: 17 residues. Germline assignment: CDR1 MDHEN and CDR2 SYDVKM. The CDR3 loop is CASSLMPSTYQGETQYF. Written as DNA, the CDR3 is TGTGCCAGCAGTTTAATGCCTAGCACCTACCAAGGAGAGACCCAGTACTTC.

J is TRBJ2-7 and V is TRBV9; unclear D gene. The germline gives CDR1 SGDLS, CDR2 YYNGEE. The CDR3 sequence is 16 residues long. Trimming stripped 0 bases from V and 1 base from J, with 14 bases between. CDR3 amino acids: CASSVGAWEGSYEQYF. The CDR3 nucleotides are TGTGCCAGCAGCGTAGGGGCTTGGGAAGGGTCCTACGAGCAGTACTTC.

The chain employs TRBV7-2 and TRBJ2-3; 7 bases are shared with TRBD2. Trimming took 7 bases from V and 5 from J; bases not matched to a gene: 12. The CDR3 length is 15 residues. Germline values: CDR1 SGHTA, CDR2 FQGNSA. The CDR3 loop reads CASTSQRGVLDTQYF. DNA for the CDR3: TGTGCCAGCACCTCCCAACGGGGGGTTCTAGATACGCAGTATTTT.

Turning to this clone: Additional DNA sequences in this sample encode the identical CDR3. V gene TRBV20-1 combines with J gene TRBJ2-3; the match to TRBD2 covers 7 bases. Per the germline V gene, CDR1 is DFQATT and CDR2 is SNEGSKA (reference sequence). This CDR3 region has 11 residues. V trimming: 3 bases; J trimming: 6 bases; junction bases outside the gene matches: 0. DNA for the CDR3: TGCAGTGCTAGGGGGGGGGATACGCAGTATTTT. Translated: CSARGGDTQYF.

The V gene is TRBV4-1, the J gene TRBJ2-7; a weak D match, TRBD2 (7 bases). V lost 0 bases and J lost 6, with 9 bases in between. The CDR3 has 13 residues. CDR1 and CDR2 (germline): MGHRA, YSYEKL. Here the CDR3 reads CASSQDRGAEQYF. As DNA, the CDR3 is TGCGCCAGCAGCCAAGACCGGGGGGCCGAGCAGTACTTC.

V is TRBV27 and J is TRBJ2-3; 7 bases agree with TRBD1. Trimming removed 6 bases from V and 5 bases from J; junction bases left unmatched: 2. CDR3 length: 12 residues. Germline loops: CDR1 MNHEY, CDR2 SMNVEV (reference sequence). The CDR3 nucleotides read TGTGCCAGCAGCCGGACAGGAGATACGCAGTATTTT. Translating it yields CASSRTGDTQYF.

This clone was found once. V and J are TRBV4-2 and TRBJ1-2; D gene unclear. Per germline, CDR1 LGHNA and CDR2 YNFKEQ. Trimming left V 1 base short and J 8 bases short, with 14 bases between. This CDR3 has 14 amino acids. CDR3 sequence: CASSQGSGEKGYTF. The CDR3, as DNA: TGTGCCAGCAGCCAAGGGTCTGGTGAAAAGGGCTACACCTTC.

V usage is TRBV27 and J usage is TRBJ2-7; D possibly corresponds to TRBD2 (6 bases). CDR3 length equals 14 residues. Trimming took 5 bases from V and 0 from J, leaving 11 bases between them. Looked up from germline, CDR1 is MNHEY and CDR2 is SMNVEV (reference sequence). The DNA for the CDR3 is TGTGCCAGCAGTCGGGGGACCACCTCCTACGAGCAGTACTTC. Translation: CASSRGTTSYEQYF.